These 9 T cell receptor beta chains came from one sample sequenced in a study of shared clonotypes between healthy human individuals. CD45RO-negative CD8 cells positively selected for CCR7 made up the naive population, which excluded terminally differentiated effector memory CD45RA+ cells. Assay: immunoSEQ multiplex PCR; the TCRdb copy retains only in-frame clones and omits some. The sample holds about 2.2 million clones, about 92% seen once. Sequencing input: naive CD8+ T cells from PBMCs. These receptor sequences come from a man younger than 35 in good health. Some clones in this sample may be carry-over from other donors' samples.

As to this clone: This specimen includes other DNA sequences encoding the same CDR3. The chain couples TRBV27 to TRBJ1-5; D is unresolved. Germline-derived CDR1 and CDR2 are MNHEY and SMNVEV (reference sequence). The CDR3 loop spans 14 amino acids. V was cut by 8 bases and J by 4 bases, with 15 bases left in between. The CDR3 here is CASSFMGSNQPQHF. The DNA for the CDR3 is TGTGCCAGCTCTTTTATGGGGTCAAATCAGCCCCAGCATTTT.

This sequence joins TRBV9 and TRBJ1-2; no definite D call. Trimming took off 0 bases at V and 1 base at J, with 13 bases between the two ends. CDR1 and CDR2 from the germline V gene are SGDLS and YYNGEE. The CDR3 runs to 16 residues. The chain's CDR3 is CASSVGKSPDNYGYTF. The CDR3 DNA is TGTGCCAGCAGCGTAGGGAAAAGCCCGGATAACTATGGCTACACCTTC.

The chain couples TRBV27 to TRBJ2-7, with TRBD2 identical over 8 bases. V dropped 5 bases and J dropped 7; count of bases not matched to a gene: 10. The length of the CDR3 is 14 residues. The germline V gene encodes CDR1 MNHEY and CDR2 SMNVEV (reference sequence). The CDR3 sequence is CASSRETTSGEQYF. CDR3 DNA: TGTGCCAGCAGTCGAGAGACAACTAGCGGAGAGCAGTACTTC.

The CDR3: CASRSPGQGLYEQYF. The CDR3 DNA follows: TGTGCCAGCAGGTCGCCGGGACAGGGGCTATACGAGCAGTACTTC. The chain recombines TRBV6-1 with TRBJ2-7; 10 bases match TRBD1. Germline CDR1 reads MNHNS; CDR2 reads SASEGT. The CDR3 covers 15 residues. V was clipped by 6 bases and J by 4 bases; unmatched bases: 9.

As regards this clone: The sample holds other DNA sequences that translate to the same CDR3. The chain couples TRBV28 to TRBJ1-2; TRBD1 aligns across 7 bases. J lost 4 bases, V lost 2 bases, and 1 base had no gene match. CDR3 length equals 13 residues. Germline V gene data show CDR1 as MDHEN and CDR2 as SYDVKM. CDR3: CASSLGTVYGYTF. In DNA form, the CDR3 reads TGTGCCAGCAGTTTAGGGACAGTCTATGGCTACACCTTC.

V gene TRBV2 combines with J gene TRBJ2-3, with 8 nucleotides matching TRBD2. The germline V gene encodes CDR1 SNHLY and CDR2 FYNNEI. J gave up 0 bases and V 7 bases, and 3 bases lay outside the gene matches. This CDR3 comprises 14 residues. Written as DNA, the CDR3 is TGTGCCAGCACCCCTAGCGGGAGCACAGATACGCAGTATTTT. Protein sequence: CASTPSGSTDTQYF. Filled out from reference TRBV2 and TRBJ2-3, the complete variable domain reads EPEVTQTPSHQVTQMGQEVILRCVPISNHLYFYWYRQILGQKVEFLVSFYNNEISEKSEIFDDQFSVERPDGSNFTLKIRSTKLEDSAMYFCASTPSGSTDTQYFGPGTRLTVL.

This chain links TRBV10-3 with TRBJ2-7; D possibly corresponds to TRBD2 (6 bases). V dropped 4 bases and J dropped 5 bases, with 12 bases sitting between them. CDR1 and CDR2 from the germline V gene are ENHRY and SYGVKD. The CDR3 is made up of 13 amino acids. The CDR3 DNA reads TGTGCCATCAGTGTCCCCGGCGGGGACGAGCAGTACTTC. This codes for CAISVPGGDEQYF.

As to this clone: Other nucleotide sequences from this sample produce the same CDR3. The J gene is TRBJ2-7, the V gene TRBV29-1, with 8 bases that match TRBD1. CDR3 size: 13 residues. After removal of 4 bases from V and 4 bases from J, the junction contained 6 bases not matched to a gene. In germline, CDR1 is SQVTM, CDR2 ANQGSEA. The CDR3: CSVVAGGGYEQYF. CDR3 coding DNA: TGCAGCGTTGTTGCAGGGGGCGGGTACGAGCAGTACTTC.

The chain combines TRBV5-1 with TRBJ2-7; D might be TRBD2 (5 bases). V was cut by 4 bases and J by 4 bases, with 12 bases left in between. The CDR3 spans 13 residues. CDR1 and CDR2 from the germline V gene are SGHRS and YFSETQ. The CDR3 region has the DNA TGCGCCAGCAGCATCTCGGGGTATTACGAGCAGTACTTC. It yields the protein CASSISGYYEQYF.